The 14 T cell receptor beta chains below come from one sample, sequenced in a study of neurological immune-mediated disorders. Time point: longitudinal time-point 2. TCRdb re-analysed the 5' RACE reads in MiXCR, keeping a single row per CDR3 protein. The sample includes approximately 82,000 distinct CDR3 sequences, about 12% of them seen just once. The sequenced sample consisted of PBMCs. The origin of the receptors is a female donor with HTLV-1-associated myelopathy (HAM/TSP).

V and J are TRBV20-1 and TRBJ2-1, with TRBD2 matching 10 bases. CDR3 length: 13 residues. Trimming removed 5 bases from V and 5 bases from J; junction bases left unmatched: 3. In germline, CDR1 is DFQATT, CDR2 SNEGSKA (reference sequence). The CDR3 DNA reads TGCAGTGCTGGGACTAGCGCTAACAATGAGCAGTTCTTC. It encodes CSAGTSANNEQFF.

This clonotype was seen repeatedly, ten times or more. The rearrangement joins TRBV5-1 to TRBJ2-7; TRBD1 is a possible D gene (5 bases). The germline CDR1 and CDR2 sequences are SGHRS and YFSETQ. The V end lost 1 base, the J end lost 6 bases, and 11 bases lay between the germline ends. This CDR3 region has 13 residues. The chain's CDR3 is CASSLSGLGEQYF. CDR3 DNA sequence: TGCGCCAGCAGCTTGTCAGGGTTAGGCGAGCAGTACTTC.

Ten or more counts support this clonotype. The V gene is TRBV5-6, the J gene TRBJ2-1; D gene unclear. Trimming took off 5 bases at V and 5 bases at J, with 5 bases between the two ends. The germline CDR1 and CDR2 sequences are SGHDT and YYEEEE. The CDR3 has 11 amino acids. In DNA, the CDR3 is TGTGCCAGCAGGCTCGACAATGAGCAGTTCTTC. Translated: CASRLDNEQFF. The complete variable domain, with remaining parts taken from reference TRBV5-6 and TRBJ2-1, reads DAGVTQSPTHLIKTRGQQVTLRCSPKSGHDTVSWYQQALGQGPQFIFQYYEEEERQRGNFPDRFSGHQFPNYSSELNVNALLLGDSALYLCASRLDNEQFFGPGTRLTVL.

This clonotype was counted a few times. The chain carries TRBV11-2 and TRBJ1-1; TRBD1 matches at 8 bases. Germline V lookup: CDR1 SGHAT, CDR2 FQNNGV. Trimming removed 5 bases from V and 2 bases from J; junction bases left unmatched: 7. This CDR3 comprises 15 residues. CDR3 nucleotides: TGTGCCAGCAGCCTATCGGACAGGGCAAACACTGAAGCTTTCTTT. Encoded protein: CASSLSDRANTEAFF. Combining the CDR3 with reference TRBV11-2 and TRBJ1-1 gives the whole variable domain EAGVAQSPRYKIIEKRQSVAFWCNPISGHATLYWYQQILGQGPKLLIQFQNNGVVDDSQLPKDRFSAERLKGVDSTLKIQPAKLEDSAVYLCASSLSDRANTEAFFGQGTRLTVV.

This clonotype has a count of ten or more. This chain connects TRBV11-1 to TRBJ1-1, with a weak D call TRBD1 (5 bases). There are 15 residues in the CDR3. Trimming pared 1 base from V and 8 bases from J, leaving 17 bases between. CDR1 is SGHAT and CDR2 is FQDESV in the germline V gene (reference sequence). The DNA of the CDR3 is TGTGCCAGCAGCTTAGAGGGGTTCCGTCCGGAAGAAGCTTTCTTT. Its translation is CASSLEGFRPEEAFF. Based on the CDR3 plus reference TRBV11-1 and TRBJ1-1, the full variable domain is EAEVAQSPRYKITEKSQAVAFWCDPISGHATLYWYRQILGQGPELLVQFQDESVVDDSQLPKDRFSAERLKGVDSTLKIQPAELGDSAMYLCASSLEGFRPEEAFFGQGTRLTVV.

V and J are TRBV6-2 or TRBV6-3 and TRBJ2-3; D is unclear. V lost 6 bases and J lost 6, with 7 bases in between. The CDR3 runs 11 residues. The germline gives CDR1 MNHEY, CDR2 SVGEGT. CDR3 in DNA: TGTGCCAGCAGGAGGCCGGATACGCAGTATTTT. This sequence encodes CASRRPDTQYF.

This clonotype has at least ten counts. The chain combines TRBV20-1 with TRBJ1-2, with a weak D call TRBD1 (5 bases). CDR3 length: 13 amino acids. Per the germline V gene, CDR1 is DFQATT and CDR2 is SNEGSKA (reference sequence). Trimming shortened V by 6 bases and J by 1 base, and 12 bases separated the two germline ends. As DNA, the CDR3 is TGCAGTGCCCCGGACATGCTTAACTATGGCTACACCTTC. It translates to CSAPDMLNYGYTF.

This clonotype has ten or more counts. This chain uses TRBV20-1 with TRBJ1-6, with D possibly TRBD1 on 5 matching bases. The CDR3 sequence is 11 residues long. V lost 5 bases to trimming and J lost 9 bases, with 8 bases between them. The germline gives CDR1 DFQATT, CDR2 SNEGSKA (reference sequence). The CDR3 bases are TGCAGTGCTGAAGGGACTTCACCCCTCCACTTT. This codes for CSAEGTSPLHF.

This clonotype was picked up many times. The chain carries TRBV6-5 and TRBJ2-6, with D maybe TRBD1 (5 bases). V was cut by 4 bases and J by 0 bases, with 10 bases left in between. The CDR3 has 16 residues. Per germline, CDR1 MNHEY and CDR2 SVGAGI. The CDR3 region is CASSSDRRSGANVLTF. DNA of the CDR3: TGTGCCAGCAGTTCCGACAGACGCTCTGGGGCCAACGTCCTGACTTTC.

This sequence joins TRBV3-1 and TRBJ2-1; 7 bases are a match to TRBD1. CDR1 is LGHDT, CDR2 YNNKEL, per germline (reference sequence). CDR3 size: 15 residues. V dropped 1 base and J dropped 12; count of bases not matched to a gene: 12. The CDR3 DNA is TGTGCCAGCAGCCAAGCAGGGGGACCATTTTTGGTGCAGTTCTTC. This sequence encodes CASSQAGGPFLVQFF.

This clonotype was observed many times. DNA of the CDR3: TGTGCCAGCAGCTCGACTAGCGGGGGCTACAATGAGCAGTTCTTC. This codes for CASSSTSGGYNEQFF. The chain couples TRBV7-9 to TRBJ2-1; 12 bases map to TRBD2. The trim removed 4 bases at V and 3 bases at J, leaving 1 base unmatched. This CDR3 contains 15 residues. CDR1 SEHNR and CDR2 FQNEAQ come from the germline V gene (reference sequence).

There are many counts of this clonotype. The chain carries TRBV5-1 and TRBJ1-1; D gene unclear. V was shortened by 0 bases and J by 7 bases, with 13 bases between the two germline ends. This CDR3 has 14 residues. Germline V CDR1 and CDR2: SGHRS, YFSETQ. The CDR3 sequence: CASSLAAGRSEAFF. Written as DNA, the CDR3 is TGCGCCAGCAGCTTGGCCGCGGGTCGGAGTGAAGCTTTCTTT.

This clonotype was counted ten times or more. The genes are TRBV11-2 and TRBJ2-1, with 13 bases that match TRBD2. Unmatched junction bases numbered 5, after V lost 5 bases and J lost 4 bases. The CDR3 spans 16 residues. Germline lookup yields CDR1 SGHAT and CDR2 FQNNGV. This CDR3 reads CASSIGLAGVYNEQFF. The CDR3 region has the DNA TGTGCCAGCAGCATAGGACTAGCGGGGGTATACAATGAGCAGTTCTTC.

This clonotype has a count of ten or more. The chain combines TRBV11-1 with TRBJ1-2, with 10 bases identical to TRBD1. J lost 4 bases, V lost 3 bases, and 5 bases had no gene match. In germline, CDR1 is SGHAT, CDR2 FQDESV (reference sequence). CDR3 size: 15 residues. CDR3 region: CASSLAGTGVYGYTF. CDR3 in DNA: TGTGCCAGCAGCTTGGCCGGGACAGGGGTCTATGGCTACACCTTC.